This T cell receptor (beta chain) is drawn from a study of blood T cell repertoires in COVID-19. Overall study context: Spain, Italy and the United States supplied samples that represented acute and convalescent COVID-19.

Participants had their cohort set by participant-reported clinical history. Two negative PCRs, clearance, or symptom resolution were required of recovered Cohort 3 donors. Germline CDR1 SGHRS, CDR2 YFSETQ. Germline trimming cut 2 bases from V and 7 bases from J; bases unmatched to any gene: 4. This CDR3 contains 13 residues. In the original processing: Estimated nucleated cell counts came from reference gene primer amplification. Only in-frame clones appear in the TCRdb table, and some are missing; sequencing was by immunoSEQ multiplex PCR. D and trimming come from the DNA, and the V and J calls and clone size come from that table. The sample has under 300,000 clones; roughly 79% are singletons.

The V gene is TRBV5-1, the J gene TRBJ1-1; 8 bases fit TRBD1. The origin of this receptor is a man aged 35 to 55 who had recovered from COVID-19. Sequences were obtained from PBMCs or T cells enriched from blood (not recorded which). CDR3 in amino acids: CASSLGDRREAFF. For the CDR3, the DNA is TGCGCCAGCAGCTTAGGGGACAGGCGTGAAGCTTTCTTT.